This T cell receptor (beta chain) was identified in a study of T cells in Graves' hyperthyroidism and ophthalmopathy. The CDR3 runs 16 residues. Germline values: CDR1 SGHKS, CDR2 YYEKEE (reference sequence). V gave up 4 bases and J gave up 7 bases; unmatched junction bases: 10. From RNA transcripts, TCR beta CDR3 regions were amplified. When the TCR CDR3 underwent first-round RT-PCR, the HTBI primer set was used. A single record per CDR3 protein comes from TCRdb applying MiXCR to the multiplex PCR reads. The data contain 110,000 to 150,000 distinct CDR3 sequences, over 20% of them singletons. This clonotype was seen only a few times.

This rearrangement joins TRBV5-5 to TRBJ1-6, with 8 bases matching TRBD1. This receptor was obtained from a woman aged 50 to 60 with Graves' hyperthyroidism that later progressed to Graves' ophthalmopathy. Sequenced sample: blood. CDR3 nucleotide sequence: TGTGCCAGCAGCGCCCGGACAGGGAGGGACAATTCACCCCTCCACTTT. Protein product: CASSARTGRDNSPLHF.